The T cell receptor beta chain described here comes from a study of human T cells and chemical hapten exposure. Overall study: The study sensitized with 2% DPC on an approximately 2 cm by approximately 2 cm patch of upper inner arm skin. Scalp application of diphenylcyclopropenone was performed weekly in patients across the entire roughly 23-week study.

Time point described: pre-sensitization, week 0. Treatment: therapeutic diphenylcyclopropenone sensitization with weekly scalp DPC. This clonotype was found many times. Its antigen is still unknown. The CDR3 spans 15 residues. V was clipped by 1 base and J by 5 bases, with 10 bases between them. Germline V CDR1 and CDR2: SGHNT, YYREEE (reference sequence). The study's findings and limits: Healthy individuals' immune responses may differ from those of donors, who had alopecia. Sensitization with DPC brought no change to TCRs above 1 in 1000 in frequency.

TCRdb analysed the RACE reads with MiXCR anew, one entry per CDR3 protein. The table shows 120,000 or so distinct CDR3 sequences, with around an eighth occurring only once. The V call is TRBV5-4, the J call TRBJ1-6, with D perhaps TRBD1 (6 bases). The sequenced sample was whole blood, obtained in connection with sensitization to the hapten diphenylcyclopropenone (DPC). This receptor was taken from a woman aged 18-35 years with alopecia areata. Some clones in this sample may be carry-over from other donors' samples. The CDR3 loop is CASSLQDRDNSPLHF. CDR3 DNA sequence: TGTGCCAGCAGCTTGCAGGACAGAGATAATTCACCCCTCCACTTT. The full variable domain, in which reference TRBV5-4 and TRBJ1-6 provide the parts outside the CDR3, is ETGVTQSPTHLIKTRGQQVTLRCSSQSGHNTVSWYQQALGQGPQFIFQYYREEENGRGNFPPRFSGLQFPNYSSELNVNALELDDSALYLCASSLQDRDNSPLHFGNGTRLTVT.